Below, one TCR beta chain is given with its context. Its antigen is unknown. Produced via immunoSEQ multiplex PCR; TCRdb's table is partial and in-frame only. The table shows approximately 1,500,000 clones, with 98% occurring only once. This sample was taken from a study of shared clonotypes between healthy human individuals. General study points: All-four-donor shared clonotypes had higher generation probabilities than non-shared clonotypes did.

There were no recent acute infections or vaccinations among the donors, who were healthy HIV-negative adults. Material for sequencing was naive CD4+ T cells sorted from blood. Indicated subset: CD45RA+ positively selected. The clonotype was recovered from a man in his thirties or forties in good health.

The CDR3 nucleotides are TGTGCCAGCAGTTCCTGGGGGGATGGCTACACCTTC. The encoded protein is CASSSWGDGYTF. The J gene is TRBJ1-2, the V gene TRBV28, with D maybe TRBD1 (5 bases). Trimming shortened V by 4 bases and J by 6 bases, and 9 bases separated the two germline ends. The CDR3 consists of 12 residues. The germline gives CDR1 MDHEN, CDR2 SYDVKM.